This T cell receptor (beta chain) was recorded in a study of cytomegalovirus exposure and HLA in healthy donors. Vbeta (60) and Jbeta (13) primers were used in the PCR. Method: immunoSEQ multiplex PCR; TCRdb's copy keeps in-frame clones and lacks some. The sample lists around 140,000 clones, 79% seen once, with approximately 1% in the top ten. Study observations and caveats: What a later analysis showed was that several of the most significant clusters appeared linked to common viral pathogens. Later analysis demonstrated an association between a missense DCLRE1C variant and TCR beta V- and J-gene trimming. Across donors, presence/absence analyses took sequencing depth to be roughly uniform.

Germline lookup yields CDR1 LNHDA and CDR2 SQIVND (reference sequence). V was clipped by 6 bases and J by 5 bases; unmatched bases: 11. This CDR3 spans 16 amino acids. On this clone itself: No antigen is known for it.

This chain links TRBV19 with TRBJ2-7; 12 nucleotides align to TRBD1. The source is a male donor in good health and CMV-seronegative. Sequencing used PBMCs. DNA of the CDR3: TGTGCCAGTAGGTTCAACCCGGGACAGGGGGCCGACGAGCAGTACTTC. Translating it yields CASRFNPGQGADEQYF.